This T cell receptor (beta chain) was recorded in a study of shared clonotypes between healthy human individuals. The CDR3 has 15 residues. Germline V lookup: CDR1 SGHRS, CDR2 YFSETQ. The V gene lost 7 bases and the J gene lost 5 bases, with 21 bases spanning the gap. This clone was counted a few times. Here immunoSEQ multiplex PCR was the method, and the copy in TCRdb shows in-frame clones only, minus some. The sample holds 2,500,000 or so clones; under 95% are singletons and the top ten take around 0.35%. The V and J genes are TRBV5-1 and TRBJ1-1; D is perhaps TRBD1 (5 bases). The sequence was obtained from a man aged 18 to 30 in good health. Some clones in this sample may be carry-over from other donors' samples. Sample: naive CD4+ T cells from PBMCs. As for subset: CD45RA+ positively selected. CDR3 region: CASRQDSSRGTEAFF. Written as DNA, the CDR3 is TGCGCCAGCCGACAAGACAGTTCTAGGGGAACTGAAGCTTTCTTT.